A single sample is the source of the 17 T cell receptor beta chains below, sequenced in a study of T cells in Graves' hyperthyroidism and ophthalmopathy. Researchers amplified the TCR beta CDR3 regions from RNA transcripts. HTBI primers were used for first-round RT-PCR of the TCR CDR3. TCRdb independently ran MiXCR on the multiplex PCR reads; one entry per CDR3 protein. The data contain nearly 750,000 distinct CDR3 sequences, approximately 36% of them singletons. Sequencing was carried out using blood. The receptors shown here come from a woman aged 40 to 50 with Graves' hyperthyroidism.

The sample holds many counts of this clonotype. The chain links TRBV7-2 to TRBJ2-5, with unresolved D. V was cut by 8 bases and J by 5 bases, with 18 bases left in between. The CDR3 runs 14 residues. Germline values: CDR1 SGHTA, CDR2 FQGNSA. The CDR3 loop is CASAVAATGETQYF. The CDR3 DNA sequence: TGTGCCAGCGCAGTCGCGGCGACCGGTGAGACCCAGTACTTC.

This clonotype was observed a few times. J is TRBJ1-6 and V is TRBV19; D call uncertain. The CDR3 is made up of 13 amino acids. The V end was cut by 7 bases, the J end by 4 bases, with 8 bases between. Germline V gene lookup returns CDR1 LNHDA and CDR2 SQIVND (reference sequence). Written as DNA, the CDR3 is TGTGCCAGTAAAGATTTATATAATTCACCCCTCCACTTT. It translates to CASKDLYNSPLHF.

This clonotype was seen more than once but under ten times. This chain uses TRBV18 with TRBJ2-7; the match to TRBD1 covers 9 bases. Germline loops: CDR1 KGHSH, CDR2 LQKENI. V lost 6 bases, J lost 5 bases, and 8 bases stayed unmatched. This CDR3 is 14 amino acids long. In nucleotides, the CDR3 is TGTGCCAGCTCGCCAGGGACAGGGTTCGACGAGCAGTACTTC. This sequence encodes CASSPGTGFDEQYF.

The gene calls are TRBV5-4 and TRBJ2-2, with TRBD2 matching over 9 bases. This CDR3 has 15 residues. Per the germline V gene, CDR1 is SGHNT and CDR2 is YYREEE (reference sequence). Germline trimming cut 10 bases from V and 0 bases from J; bases unmatched to any gene: 7. CDR3: CASAGGPANTGELFF. CDR3 coding DNA: TGTGCCTCCGCGGGGGGGCCCGCGAACACCGGGGAGCTGTTTTTT. The variable domain in full, completed from reference TRBV5-4 and TRBJ2-2, reads ETGVTQSPTHLIKTRGQQVTLRCSSQSGHNTVSWYQQALGQGPQFIFQYYREEENGRGNFPPRFSGLQFPNYSSELNVNALELDDSALYLCASAGGPANTGELFFGEGSRLTVL.

The sample holds one count of this clonotype. The rearrangement links TRBV10-3 to TRBJ1-1; D remains unclear. Trimming left V 6 bases short and J 6 bases short, with 20 bases between. This CDR3 comprises 15 residues. The germline gives CDR1 ENHRY, CDR2 SYGVKD. This CDR3 is CAIREGYGVGPEAFF. The CDR3 DNA reads as TGTGCCATCAGGGAAGGTTACGGTGTGGGCCCTGAAGCTTTCTTT.

The chain joins TRBV12-3 or TRBV12-4 to TRBJ1-5; D remains ambiguous. V lost 7 bases and J 4 bases, leaving 8 bases between the germline ends. The CDR3 covers 12 residues. CDR3 loop: CASKARNQPQHF. As DNA, the CDR3 is TGTGCCAGCAAGGCGAGAAATCAGCCCCAGCATTTT.

This clonotype was counted only a few times. This chain links TRBV7-3 with TRBJ2-5; 8 bases match TRBD2. The CDR3 has 16 residues. Looked up from germline, CDR1 is SGHTA and CDR2 is FQGTGA. Trimming cost V 5 bases and J 5 bases; bases outside gene matches: 13. DNA of the CDR3: TGTGCCAGCAGCCCCCCCCTGCGCGGGGGGTGGGAGACCCAGTACTTC. The encoded protein is CASSPPLRGGWETQYF. Together with reference TRBV7-3 and TRBJ2-5, the CDR3 gives the full variable domain: GAGVSQTPSNKVTEKGKYVELRCDPISGHTALYWYRQSLGQGPEFLIYFQGTGAADDSGLPNDRFFAVRPEGSVSTLKIQRTERGDSAVYLCASSPPLRGGWETQYFGPGTRLLVL.

About this clonotype: A much larger clonotype is one base distant, so this may be a read error. The chain is built from TRBV25-1 and TRBJ1-2; the match to TRBD1 covers 7 bases. Germline V CDR1 and CDR2: MGHDK, SYGVNS. CDR3 length: 12 residues. CDR3 sequence reads: CASSYDRDGCTF. The CDR3 coding sequence is TGTGCCAGCAGCTATGACAGGGATGGCTGCACCTTC.

This clonotype was seen only a few times. The chain employs TRBV10-3 and TRBJ2-2, with 9 nucleotides matching TRBD2. V shed 2 bases, J shed 1 base, and the junction held 2 bases outside the gene matches. Germline V CDR1 and CDR2: ENHRY, SYGVKD. The CDR3 consists of 16 residues. The CDR3 DNA is TGTGCCATCAGTGAGACGACTAGCGGGAACACCGGGGAGCTGTTTTTT. Encoded protein: CAISETTSGNTGELFF.

The J gene is TRBJ1-5, the V gene TRBV6-5; 7 bases align to TRBD1. This CDR3 region has 19 residues. V was clipped by 6 bases and J by 2 bases; unmatched bases: 19. The V gene's germline CDR1 is MNHEY and CDR2 SVGAGI. For the CDR3, the DNA is TGTGCCAGCAGAAAAACCTCGGACAGGTCTAGAGCAGGCAATCAGCCCCAGCATTTT. This gives the protein CASRKTSDRSRAGNQPQHF.

CDR3 region: CAISDQLGETQHF. As DNA, the CDR3 is TGTGCCATCAGTGACCAGTTAGGAGAGACCCAGCATTTT. The chain uses TRBV10-3 and TRBJ1-5, with D unclear. The CDR3 runs 13 residues. Germline CDR1 is ENHRY and CDR2 is SYGVKD. The germline V and J ends were trimmed by 3 bases and 11 bases, with 14 bases remaining between them.

The chain links TRBV15 to TRBJ2-3, with D uncertain. Trimming cost V 6 bases and J 4 bases, with 11 bases left between them. The CDR3 runs to 13 residues. Germline CDR1 and CDR2: LNHNV and YYDKDF (reference sequence). This CDR3 is CATRPLSSDTQYF. The CDR3 region has the DNA TGTGCCACCAGACCGCTCTCGTCAGATACGCAGTATTTT.

This clonotype appeared many times. CDR3 nucleotides: TGTGCCAGTAGTAACTCCAGGGTGAGTGGCTACACCTTC. Translating gives CASSNSRVSGYTF. The rearrangement links TRBV19 to TRBJ1-2; D perhaps matches TRBD1 (5 bases). The V gene lost 4 bases and the J gene lost 7 bases, with 13 bases spanning the gap. The CDR3 has 13 residues. Germline V lookup: CDR1 LNHDA, CDR2 SQIVND (reference sequence).

The rearrangement uses TRBV7-2 and TRBJ1-2; TRBD1 agrees at 8 bases. The germline V gene has CDR1 SGHTA and CDR2 FQGNSA. The CDR3 is 16 residues long. The V segment lost 5 bases and the J segment 4 bases; nucleotides outside the gene matches: 12. CDR3 DNA: TGTGCCAGCAGCGTGGACAGGGAGGGAGTGGGCTATGGCTACACCTTC. It is translated as CASSVDREGVGYGYTF.

The V and J genes are TRBV9 and TRBJ1-5; TRBD1 agrees at 7 bases. Germline loops: CDR1 SGDLS, CDR2 YYNGEE. CDR3 length: 16 residues. V lost 4 bases and J lost 0; bases outside the gene matches: 7. The CDR3 sequence is CASSPGQIYSNQPQHF. The CDR3 DNA follows: TGTGCCAGCAGCCCGGGACAGATTTATAGCAATCAGCCCCAGCATTTT.

Here the CDR3 reads CASSQRNQPQHF. CDR3 nucleotide sequence: TGTGCCAGCAGCCAGAGGAATCAGCCCCAGCATTTT. The chain has TRBV7-9 and TRBJ1-5, with no clear D. Germline V lookup: CDR1 SEHNR, CDR2 FQNEAQ (reference sequence). The ends were cut back, 5 bases at V and 4 bases at J, with 6 bases in the middle. The CDR3 is made up of 12 amino acids.

J is TRBJ2-5 and V is TRBV20-1; 8 bases are shared with TRBD1. The end of the DNA aligns better with TRBJ2-1, so the J call may be wrong. Germline V gives CDR1 DFQATT, CDR2 SNEGSKA (reference sequence). The CDR3 totals 14 residues. CDR3 loop: CSARAQGAKNEQFF. DNA for the CDR3: TGCAGTGCTAGAGCCCAGGGGGCCAAGAATGAGCAGTTCTTC.